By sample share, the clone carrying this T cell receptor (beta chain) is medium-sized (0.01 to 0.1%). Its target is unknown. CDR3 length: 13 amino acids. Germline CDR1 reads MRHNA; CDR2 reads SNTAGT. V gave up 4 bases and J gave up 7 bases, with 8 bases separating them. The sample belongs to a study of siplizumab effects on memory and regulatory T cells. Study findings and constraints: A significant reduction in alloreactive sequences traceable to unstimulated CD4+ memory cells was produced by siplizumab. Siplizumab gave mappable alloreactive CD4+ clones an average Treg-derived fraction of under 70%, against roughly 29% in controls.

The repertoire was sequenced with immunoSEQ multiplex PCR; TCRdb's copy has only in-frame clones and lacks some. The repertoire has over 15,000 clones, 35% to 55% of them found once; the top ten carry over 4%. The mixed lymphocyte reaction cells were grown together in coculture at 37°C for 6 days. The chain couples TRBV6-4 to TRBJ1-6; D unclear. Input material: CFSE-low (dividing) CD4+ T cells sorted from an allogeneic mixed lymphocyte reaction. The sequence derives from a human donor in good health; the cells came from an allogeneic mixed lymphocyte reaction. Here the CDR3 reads CASSVEENSPLHF. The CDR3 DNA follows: TGTGCCAGCAGTGTCGAGGAGAATTCACCCCTCCACTTT.